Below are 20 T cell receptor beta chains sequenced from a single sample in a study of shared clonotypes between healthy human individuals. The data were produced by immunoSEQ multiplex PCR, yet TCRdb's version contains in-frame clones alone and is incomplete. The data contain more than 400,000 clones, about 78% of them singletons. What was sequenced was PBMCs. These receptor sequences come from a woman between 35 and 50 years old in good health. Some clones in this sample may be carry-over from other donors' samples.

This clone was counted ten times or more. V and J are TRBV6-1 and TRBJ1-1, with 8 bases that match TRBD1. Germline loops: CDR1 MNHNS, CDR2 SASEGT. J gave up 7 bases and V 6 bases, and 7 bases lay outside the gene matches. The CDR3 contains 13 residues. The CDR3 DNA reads TGTGCCAGCAGACCCAGGGGGCGGGTTGAAGCTTTCTTT. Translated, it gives CASRPRGRVEAFF.

For the CDR3, the DNA is TGTGCCAGCAGCTGGGGGAGTACCAACACTGAAGCTTTCTTT. Translating gives CASSWGSTNTEAFF. The rearrangement joins TRBV7-2 to TRBJ1-1; D perhaps matches TRBD1 (5 bases). The CDR3 runs to 14 residues. From germline, CDR1 is SGHTA and CDR2 FQGNSA. The V end lost 4 bases, the J end lost 2 bases, and 11 bases lay between the germline ends.

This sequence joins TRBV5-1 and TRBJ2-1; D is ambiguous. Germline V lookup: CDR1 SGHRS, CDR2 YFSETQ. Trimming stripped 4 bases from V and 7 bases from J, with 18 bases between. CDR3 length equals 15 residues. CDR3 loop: CASSTPKTSLNEQFF. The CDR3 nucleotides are TGCGCCAGCAGCACGCCCAAGACGTCCCTGAATGAGCAGTTCTTC.

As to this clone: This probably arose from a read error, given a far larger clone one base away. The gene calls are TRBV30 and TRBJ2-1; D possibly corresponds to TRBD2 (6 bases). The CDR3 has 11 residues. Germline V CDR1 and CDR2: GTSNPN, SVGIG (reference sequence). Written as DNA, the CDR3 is TGTGCCTGGAGCCGGGGGAATGGGCAGTTCTTC. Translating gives CAWSRGNGQFF. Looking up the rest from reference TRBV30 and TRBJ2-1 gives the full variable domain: SQTIHQWPATLVQPVGSPLSLECTVEGTSNPNLYWYRQAAGRGLQLLFYSVGIGQISSEVPQNLSASRPQDRQFILSSKKLLLSDSGFYLCAWSRGNGQFFGPGTRLTVL.

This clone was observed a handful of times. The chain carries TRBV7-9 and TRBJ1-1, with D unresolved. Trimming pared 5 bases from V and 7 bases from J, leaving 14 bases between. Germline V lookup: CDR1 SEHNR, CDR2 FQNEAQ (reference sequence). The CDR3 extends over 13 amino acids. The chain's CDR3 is CASSRVTEFEAFF. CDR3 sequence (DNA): TGTGCCAGCAGCCGCGTGACCGAATTTGAAGCTTTCTTT.

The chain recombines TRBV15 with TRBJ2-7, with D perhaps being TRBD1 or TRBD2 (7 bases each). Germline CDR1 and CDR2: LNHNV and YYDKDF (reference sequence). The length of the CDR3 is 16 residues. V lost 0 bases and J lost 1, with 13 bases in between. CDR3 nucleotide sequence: TGTGCCACCAGCAGAGATCCAGGGGGACTATCCTACGAGCAGTACTTC. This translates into CATSRDPGGLSYEQYF.

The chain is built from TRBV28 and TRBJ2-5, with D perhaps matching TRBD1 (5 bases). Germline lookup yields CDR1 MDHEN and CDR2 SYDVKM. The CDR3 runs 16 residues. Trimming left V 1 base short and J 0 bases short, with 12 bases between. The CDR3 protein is CASSLFTAGYQETQYF. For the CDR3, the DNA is TGTGCCAGCAGTTTATTTACGGCAGGGTACCAAGAGACCCAGTACTTC.

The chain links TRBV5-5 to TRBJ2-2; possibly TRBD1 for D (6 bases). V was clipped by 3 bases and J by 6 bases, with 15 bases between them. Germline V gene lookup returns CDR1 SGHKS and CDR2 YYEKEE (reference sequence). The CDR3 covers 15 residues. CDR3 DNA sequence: TGTGCCAGCAGCTCATCAGGGGCTATTGCCGGGGAGCTGTTTTTT. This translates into CASSSSGAIAGELFF.

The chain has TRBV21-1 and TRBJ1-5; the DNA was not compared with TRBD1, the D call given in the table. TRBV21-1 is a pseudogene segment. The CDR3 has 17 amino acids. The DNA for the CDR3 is TGTGCCAGCAGCAAAGCGACAGGTGGAAAGGGGGATCAGCCCCAGCATTTT. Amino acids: CASSKATGGKGDQPQHF.

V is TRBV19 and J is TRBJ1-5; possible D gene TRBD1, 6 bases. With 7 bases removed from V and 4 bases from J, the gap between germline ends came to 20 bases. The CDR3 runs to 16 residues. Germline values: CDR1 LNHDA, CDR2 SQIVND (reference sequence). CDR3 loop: CASTNNRRGPNQPQHF. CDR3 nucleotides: TGTGCCAGTACGAATAATCGTCGGGGGCCTAATCAGCCCCAGCATTTT. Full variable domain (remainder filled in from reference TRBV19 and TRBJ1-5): DGGITQSPKYLFRKEGQNVTLSCEQNLNHDAMYWYRQDPGQGLRLIYYSQIVNDFQKGDIAEGYSVSREKKESFPLTVTSAQKNPTAFYLCASTNNRRGPNQPQHFGDGTRLSIL.

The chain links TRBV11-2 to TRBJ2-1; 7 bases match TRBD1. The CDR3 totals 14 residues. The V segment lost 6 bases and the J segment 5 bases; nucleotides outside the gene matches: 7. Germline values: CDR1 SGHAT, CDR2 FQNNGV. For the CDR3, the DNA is TGTGCCAGCAGTCAACAGGGGACGAACAATGAGCAGTTCTTC. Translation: CASSQQGTNNEQFF.

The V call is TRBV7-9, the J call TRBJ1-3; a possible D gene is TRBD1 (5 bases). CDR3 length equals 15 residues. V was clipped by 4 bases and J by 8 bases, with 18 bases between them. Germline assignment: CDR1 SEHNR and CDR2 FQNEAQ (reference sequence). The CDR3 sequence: CASSWARPGEDTIYF. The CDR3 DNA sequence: TGTGCCAGCAGCTGGGCACGGCCGGGGGAGGACACCATATATTTT. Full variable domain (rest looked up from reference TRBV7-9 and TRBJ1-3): DTGVSQNPRHKITKRGQNVTFRCDPISEHNRLYWYRQTLGQGPEFLTYFQNEAQLEKSRLLSDRFSAERPKGSFSTLEIQRTEQGDSAMYLCASSWARPGEDTIYFGEGSWLTVV.

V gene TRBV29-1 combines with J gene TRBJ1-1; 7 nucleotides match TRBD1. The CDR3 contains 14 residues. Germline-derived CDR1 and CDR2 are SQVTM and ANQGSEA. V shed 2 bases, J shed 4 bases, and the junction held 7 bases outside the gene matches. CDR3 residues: CSVEPGAGGTEAFF. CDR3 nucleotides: TGCAGCGTTGAACCGGGGGCAGGGGGCACTGAAGCTTTCTTT.

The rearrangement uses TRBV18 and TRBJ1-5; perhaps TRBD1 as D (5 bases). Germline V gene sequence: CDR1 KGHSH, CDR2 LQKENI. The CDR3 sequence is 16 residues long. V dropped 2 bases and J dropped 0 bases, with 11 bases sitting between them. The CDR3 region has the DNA TGTGCCAGCTCACCAGCGACAGCTAATAGCAATCAGCCCCAGCATTTT. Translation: CASSPATANSNQPQHF.

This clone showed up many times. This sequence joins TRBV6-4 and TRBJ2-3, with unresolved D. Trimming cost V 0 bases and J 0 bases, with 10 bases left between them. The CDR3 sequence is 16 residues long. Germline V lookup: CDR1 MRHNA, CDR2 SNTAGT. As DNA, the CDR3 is TGTGCCAGCAGTGACTCAGTGGCAACTAGCACAGATACGCAGTATTTT. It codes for CASSDSVATSTDTQYF.

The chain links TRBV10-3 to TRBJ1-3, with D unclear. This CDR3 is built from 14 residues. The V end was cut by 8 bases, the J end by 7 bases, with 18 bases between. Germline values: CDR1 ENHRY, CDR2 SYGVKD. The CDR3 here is CAIARPDSYNTIYF. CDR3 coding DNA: TGTGCCATCGCCCGCCCGGACTCGTACAACACCATATATTTT.

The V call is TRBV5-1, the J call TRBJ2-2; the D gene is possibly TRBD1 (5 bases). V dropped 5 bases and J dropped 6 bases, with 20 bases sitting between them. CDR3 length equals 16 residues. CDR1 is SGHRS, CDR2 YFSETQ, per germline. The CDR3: CASSQISQTVPGELFF. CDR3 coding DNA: TGCGCCAGCAGTCAAATTAGCCAGACAGTTCCCGGGGAGCTGTTTTTT.

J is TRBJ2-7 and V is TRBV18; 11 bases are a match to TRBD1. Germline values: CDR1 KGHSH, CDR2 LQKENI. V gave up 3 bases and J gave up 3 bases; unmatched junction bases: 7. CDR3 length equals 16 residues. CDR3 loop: CASSPGTGGIGYEQYF. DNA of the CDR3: TGTGCCAGCTCACCGGGGACAGGGGGTATTGGCTACGAGCAGTACTTC.

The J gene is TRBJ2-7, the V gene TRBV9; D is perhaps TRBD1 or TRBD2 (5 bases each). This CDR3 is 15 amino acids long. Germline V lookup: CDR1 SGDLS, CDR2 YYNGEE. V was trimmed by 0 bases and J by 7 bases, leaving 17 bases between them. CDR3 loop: CASSVAHGAPGEQYF. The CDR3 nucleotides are TGTGCCAGCAGCGTAGCTCACGGGGCGCCGGGAGAGCAGTACTTC.

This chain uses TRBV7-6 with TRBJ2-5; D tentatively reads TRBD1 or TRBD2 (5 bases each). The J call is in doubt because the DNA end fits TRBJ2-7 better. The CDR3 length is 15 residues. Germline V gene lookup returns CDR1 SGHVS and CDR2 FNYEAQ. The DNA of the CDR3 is TGTGCCAGCAGCTTAGGAGGGGCACCGTCCTACGAGCAGTACTTC. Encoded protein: CASSLGGAPSYEQYF.